This T cell receptor beta chain was observed in a study of blood T cell repertoires in COVID-19. Overall study: The study drew acute and convalescent COVID-19 samples from the United States, Italy and Spain. The analysed material was cDNA or gDNA that came from T cells, B-cell-depleted T cells, or PBMCs.

After removal of 3 bases from V and 5 bases from J, the junction contained 7 bases not matched to a gene. The germline gives CDR1 LNHDA, CDR2 SQIVND (reference sequence). CDR3 size: 16 residues. This clone was detected only once. Per the study methods: Amplifying reference gene primers gave estimates of nucleated cell counts. Assay used: immunoSEQ multiplex PCR; TCRdb lists only in-frame clones, some missing. For V, J and clone size, that table is used; D and trimming come from the DNA. The sample carries about 140,000 clones, around nine tenths recorded once. Sequencing was done on a sample of peripheral blood. V is TRBV19 and J is TRBJ2-4; 10 nucleotides line up with TRBD2. The sequence came from a human donor in a cohort sampled during active COVID-19. The chain's CDR3 is CASSISGRALENIQYF. CDR3 bases: TGTGCCAGTAGTATCAGCGGGAGGGCCCTCGAAAACATTCAGTACTTC. Full variable domain (remainder filled in from reference TRBV19 and TRBJ2-4): DGGITQSPKYLFRKEGQNVTLSCEQNLNHDAMYWYRQDPGQGLRLIYYSQIVNDFQKGDIAEGYSVSREKKESFPLTVTSAQKNPTAFYLCASSISGRALENIQYFGAGTRLSVL.